The 2 T cell receptor beta chains reported below all come from one sample, sequenced in a study of lymphopenia after photon versus proton radiotherapy. Profiling relied on immunoSEQ multiplex PCR, and the TCRdb table lists in-frame clones only, not all of them. Found here are 35,000 to 45,000 clones, about 85% of them singletons; the top ten hold 20% to 25%. The sequencing used peripheral blood, collected from a patient treated with proton-based radiotherapy. These receptors all come from a woman aged 70-85 years with pancreatic cancer.

This clone was picked up a small number of times. V usage is TRBV6-6 and J usage is TRBJ2-7; no reliable D call. CDR3 length: 13 residues. The V end lost 2 bases, the J end lost 5 bases, and 10 bases lay between the germline ends. Looked up from germline, CDR1 is MNHNY and CDR2 is SVGAGI (reference sequence). The CDR3 nucleotides are TGTGCCAGCAGTTACCCCTCTACCCACGAGCAGTACTTC. As protein: CASSYPSTHEQYF.

The chain has TRBV27 and TRBJ2-7; D possibly uses TRBD1 or TRBD2 (5 bases each). V dropped 3 bases and J dropped 2 bases, with 8 bases sitting between them. This CDR3 contains 13 residues. In germline, CDR1 is MNHEY, CDR2 SMNVEV (reference sequence). CDR3 DNA sequence: TGTGCCAGCAGTTTGCAGGGAGCCTACGAGCAGTACTTC. As protein: CASSLQGAYEQYF.